This T cell receptor beta chain was found in a study of patients and donors after allogeneic stem cell transplantation. The CDR3 is 14 residues long. CDR1 is MDHEN and CDR2 is SYDVKM in the germline V gene. Trimming removed 7 bases at V and 4 bases at J, with 15 bases between. TCRdb used MiXCR to reprocess the RT-PCR reads, holding one entry per CDR3 protein. This sample has about 160,000 distinct CDR3 sequences, with over 35% found just once. The chain joins TRBV28 to TRBJ2-3; no clear D. Sequenced: blood, either unsorted or a sorted T cell fraction (not recorded which). The sequence came from a human donor who was either an allogeneic HSCT recipient or a stem cell or donor lymphocyte infusion donor (not recorded which). It is not recorded whose cells these are; they may come from a transplant donor. The CDR3, as DNA: TGTGCCAGCATGTCGGCTATTCGCGCAGATACGCAGTATTTT. Translation: CASMSAIRADTQYF. The whole variable domain, filled in from reference TRBV28 and TRBJ2-3, reads DVKVTQSSRYLVKRTGEKVFLECVQDMDHENMFWYRQDPGLGLRLIYFSYDVKMKEKGDIPEGYSVSREKKERFSLILESASTNQTSMYLCASMSAIRADTQYFGPGTRLTVL.